This is a list of T cell receptor beta chains from one sample in a study of T-cell memory formation after mild COVID-19. Each CDR3 protein is one row after TCRdb ran MiXCR on the 5' RACE reads. Of 90,000 to 130,000 distinct CDR3 sequences listed, roughly a sixth were seen once; the top ten hold less than 6.5%. Sequenced: PBMCs or a T cell subset sorted from them (not recorded which). Receptor source: a man aged 18 to 35 who had mild COVID-19 (a few samples of this study predate the infection). Cell type and time point are not known. The CDR3 runs from the conserved cysteine through the conserved F or W. D genes are given only for firm matches. A row's size may be missing; if present it is once, few, many or a size class.

J | D | V | size | DNA | CDR3
TRBJ2-3 | NA | TRBV6-2/TRBV6-3 | NA | TGTGCCAGCAGTAACCAGGTAGCTACAGATACGCAGTATTTT | CASSNQVATDTQYF
TRBJ2-5 | NA | TRBV5-1 | NA | TGCGCCAGCAGCGTAGGATCCACCCAAGAGACCCAGTACTTC | CASSVGSTQETQYF
TRBJ2-3 | TRBD2 | TRBV20-1 | NA | TGCAGTGCTAGAGATCCGCTAGCGGGGTCAGATACGCAGTATTTT | CSARDPLAGSDTQYF
TRBJ2-1 | TRBD1 | TRBV11-2 | NA | TGTGCCAGCAGCCCCAGACAGGGGGCGGGCAATGAGCAGTTCTTC | CASSPRQGAGNEQFF
TRBJ2-1 | NA | TRBV5-1 | NA | TGCGCCAGCAGCTTGGTTCAGGGGTCGACCTACAATGAGCAGTTCTTC | CASSLVQGSTYNEQFF
TRBJ1-2 | TRBD1 | TRBV18 | few | TGTGCCAGCTCACCTCAACCGGGACAGGACTTTTGGACCTTC | CASSPQPGQDFWTF
TRBJ2-1 | TRBD2 | TRBV24-1 | NA | TGTGCCACCAGTGACAATAGCGGGGGCGCCTACAATGAGCAGTTCTTC | CATSDNSGGAYNEQFF
TRBJ2-1 | TRBD1 | TRBV2 | few | TGTGCCAGCAGATTGAGGACAGGGAAAAATGAGCAGTTCTTC | CASRLRTGKNEQFF
TRBJ1-6 | TRBD1 | TRBV20-1 | NA | TGCAGTGCTGGGGGGACAGGGGCCTCACCCCTCCACTTT | CSAGGTGASPLHF
TRBJ1-2 | TRBD1 | TRBV7-2 | NA | TGTGCCAGCAGCTTAGGGCCAGGGGGCCAGAACTATGGCTTCACCTTC | CASSLGPGGQNYGFTF
TRBJ2-5 | NA | TRBV2 | few | TGTGCCAGCAGTGTCGGGGAAGAGACCCAGTACTTC | CASSVGEETQYF
TRBJ2-1 | TRBD2 | TRBV7-6 | NA | TGTGCCAGCAGCTTAGCCAGCGGGGGGCCCCATGAGCAGTTCTTC | CASSLASGGPHEQFF
TRBJ2-5 | TRBD2 | TRBV4-1 | few | TGCGCCAGCAGCCAAGAGAAGGGGAGGGGCCAGACCCAGTACTTC | CASSQEKGRGQTQYF
TRBJ2-2 | NA | TRBV4-1 | NA | TGCGCCAGCAGCCCAAGGTTATCGCAGGATGGCACCGGGGAGCTGTTTTTT | CASSPRLSQDGTGELFF
TRBJ2-1 | TRBD2 | TRBV7-3 | NA | TGTGCCAGCGGTATCGGGGGGGCCGGGGACAATGAGCAGTTCTTC | CASGIGGAGDNEQFF
TRBJ1-2 | NA | TRBV12-3/TRBV12-4 | few | TGTGCCAGCAGTCAAAACCCCGGGACGGCCTATGGCTACACCTTC | CASSQNPGTAYGYTF
TRBJ2-7 | NA | TRBV29-1 | NA | TGCAGCGTCCGGGACATATACTACGAGCAGTACTTC | CSVRDIYYEQYF
TRBJ2-5 | NA | TRBV20-1 | few | TGCAGTGCTAGAGCCCTGTCGGGGTACCAAGAGACCCAGTACTTC | CSARALSGYQETQYF
TRBJ1-2 | NA | TRBV6-5 | NA | TGTGCCAGCAGAAAAGTCCAGGGGTTTGGCTATGGCTACACCTTC | CASRKVQGFGYGYTF
TRBJ1-6 | NA | TRBV2 | NA | TGTGCCAGCAGACGGGGCTTTGGGAATTCACCCCTCCACTTT | CASRRGFGNSPLHF
TRBJ2-1 | NA | TRBV5-6 | NA | TGTGCCAGCAGCTTAGTAGCGGACAATGAGCAGTTCTTC | CASSLVADNEQFF
TRBJ1-2 | NA | TRBV12-3/TRBV12-4 | many | TGTGCCAGCAGTTCCGGGACGTTAAACTATGGCTACACCTTC | CASSSGTLNYGYTF
TRBJ2-7 | TRBD1 | TRBV20-1 | few | TGCAGTGCTCGAATGGGACAGTTTGAGCAGTACTTC | CSARMGQFEQYF
TRBJ2-7 | NA | TRBV29-1 | many | TGCAGCGTGGGCGCCGTGGGATCCTACGAGCAGTACTTC | CSVGAVGSYEQYF
TRBJ2-7 | TRBD1 | TRBV28 | few | TGTGCCAGCAGTGGAAGGGGGCACACCTACGAGCAGTACTTC | CASSGRGHTYEQYF
TRBJ2-5 | NA | TRBV5-1 | NA | TGCGCCAGCAGCTTAGACGGGAACCAAGAGACCCAGTACTTC | CASSLDGNQETQYF
TRBJ2-4 | NA | TRBV5-1 | many | TGCGCCAGCAGTTCCGGATTCGGGGGCAAAAACATTCAGTACTTC | CASSSGFGGKNIQYF
TRBJ2-7 | TRBD2 | TRBV11-3 | few | TGTGCCAGCAGCTACACTAGCGGGGGCTACTACGAGCAGTACTTC | CASSYTSGGYYEQYF
TRBJ2-2 | NA | TRBV7-3 | few | TGTGCCAGCAGCCGAGGGGTCACCGGGGAGCTGTTTTTT | CASSRGVTGELFF
TRBJ2-1 | NA | TRBV6-1 | few | TGTGCCAGCAGTGAAGTCGGGACCCGATACAATGAGCAGTTCTTC | CASSEVGTRYNEQFF
TRBJ1-1 | NA | TRBV28 | NA | TGTGCCAGCAACTCCCGGGACGGTGAAGCTTTCTTT | CASNSRDGEAFF
TRBJ1-6 | NA | TRBV9 | NA | TGTGCCAGCAGCCCCCGCGAGGGAGAAGGGAATTCACCCCTCCACTTT | CASSPREGEGNSPLHF
TRBJ1-2 | NA | TRBV5-1 | few | TGCGCCAGCAGCCAAGTCTCCGGGACCGCCAACTATGGCTACACCTTC | CASSQVSGTANYGYTF
TRBJ2-3 | TRBD2 | TRBV20-1 | few | TGCAGTGCGCCACTAGCGGGGGATTTCACAGATACGCAGTATTTT | CSAPLAGDFTDTQYF
TRBJ2-2 | TRBD1 | TRBV4-3 | NA | TGCGCCAGCAGCCAGGAACAGGGGGCCGCCGGGGAGCTGTTTTTT | CASSQEQGAAGELFF
TRBJ2-3 | NA | TRBV5-1 | NA | TGCGCCACCTCGGCGGGGGCTGCCGGTGATACGCAGTATTTT | CATSAGAAGDTQYF
TRBJ2-5 | NA | TRBV18 | NA | TGTGCCAGCTCACCAAGCAAGGGGTGGGAGACCCAGTACTTC | CASSPSKGWETQYF
TRBJ1-1 | NA | TRBV6-2/TRBV6-3 | few | TGTGCCAGCAGATTGGAAATGAACACTGAAGCTTTCTTT | CASRLEMNTEAFF
TRBJ1-1 | NA | TRBV6-1 | few | TGTGCCAGCCGCAGGAGAAACACTGAAGCTTTCTTT | CASRRRNTEAFF
TRBJ1-4 | NA | TRBV12-3/TRBV12-4 | NA | TGTGCCAGCAGTTCAGCTCGGCAGGGTGAAAAACTGTTTTTT | CASSSARQGEKLFF
TRBJ2-4 | TRBD2 | TRBV6-2/TRBV6-3 | few | TGTGCCAGCAGTCGGACTAGCGGGGAGGGCATTCAGTACTTC | CASSRTSGEGIQYF
TRBJ1-2 | TRBD1 | TRBV5-1 | NA | TGCGCCAGCAGCTTACAGGGGGCGGTAAACTATGGCTACACCTTC | CASSLQGAVNYGYTF
TRBJ2-3 | NA | TRBV9 | few | TGTGCCAGCAGCGTAGCCCCGCCGGATACGCAGTATTTT | CASSVAPPDTQYF
TRBJ2-1 | TRBD2 | TRBV19 | NA | TGTGCCAGTAGTGTGCCCGGGACTAGGGGTGAGCAGTTCTTC | CASSVPGTRGEQFF
TRBJ2-7 | TRBD2 | TRBV6-5 | NA | TGTGCCAGCAGTTACACAATAACCCCGGGACTAGCGCCGCACGAGCAGTACTTC | CASSYTITPGLAPHEQYF
TRBJ2-5 | NA | TRBV4-2 | NA | TGTGCCAGCACGGTTGGGAACGGTTGGGAGACCCAGTACTTC | CASTVGNGWETQYF
TRBJ1-1 | NA | TRBV12-3/TRBV12-4 | NA | TGTGCCAGCAGTTTAAGGACAGTGAACACTGAAGCTTTCTTT | CASSLRTVNTEAFF
TRBJ2-1 | NA | TRBV6-1 | NA | TGTGCCAGCAGTGAAAGGGGTTACAACAATGAGCAGTTCTTC | CASSERGYNNEQFF
TRBJ2-3 | NA | TRBV7-3 | NA | TGTGCCAGCAGCGCCTCAGGAGCCACAGATACGCAGTATTTT | CASSASGATDTQYF